This T cell receptor (beta chain) comes out of a study of control samples from healthy donors and cancer patients. TCRdb's table, derived via immunoSEQ multiplex PCR, lists solely in-frame clones and lacks some. The table has 170,000 or so clones, around 90% seen once; the top ten hold around 1.4%. Trimming cost V 3 bases and J 7 bases; bases outside gene matches: 8. Per the germline V gene, CDR1 is SGDLS and CDR2 is YYNGEE. The CDR3 is 16 residues long. The chain is built from TRBV9 and TRBJ2-2; 11 bases fit TRBD1. Material: blood. The origin of this receptor is a woman aged 45-59 years in good health. The CDR3: CASSARDRGLGGELFF. The CDR3 DNA is TGTGCCAGCAGCGCCCGGGACAGGGGGTTAGGCGGGGAGCTGTTTTTT.